A single sample is the source of the 20 T cell receptor beta chains below, sequenced in a study of cytomegalovirus exposure and HLA in healthy donors. A multiplex PCR was run with 60 Vbeta primers and 13 Jbeta primers. Measured with immunoSEQ multiplex PCR; TCRdb has only the in-frame clones, and not every one. The table includes about 64,000 clones, 60% to 85% detected once. The sequenced material came from PBMCs. The receptors derive from a male donor in good health and CMV-seropositive.

CDR3 nucleotide sequence: TGTGCCAGCAGTTTCCGACAGCACTCTGGAAACACCATATATTTT. Its protein is CASSFRQHSGNTIYF. The chain recombines TRBV28 with TRBJ1-3, with TRBD1 as a possible D gene (5 bases). Germline loops: CDR1 MDHEN, CDR2 SYDVKM. V lost 3 bases to trimming and J lost 0 bases, with 9 bases between them. This CDR3 spans 15 amino acids.

This CDR3 is CASSQEGFVWANLYPMNTEAFF. In nucleotides, the CDR3 is TGCGCCAGCAGCCAAGAAGGCTTTGTGTGGGCGAATCTTTACCCTATGAACACTGAAGCTTTCTTT. The chain recombines TRBV4-3 with TRBJ1-1, with unresolved D. V was shortened by 0 bases and J by 0 bases, with 29 bases between the two germline ends. CDR3 size: 22 residues. Germline V gene sequence: CDR1 LGHNA, CDR2 YSLEER.

This clone was picked up one time. CDR3 nucleotide sequence: TGTGCCAGTAGTTCGGCAGGGGCAAATAGCAATCAGCCCCAGCATTTT. Translation: CASSSAGANSNQPQHF. This rearrangement joins TRBV19 to TRBJ1-5; a possible D gene is TRBD1 (6 bases). From germline, CDR1 is LNHDA and CDR2 SQIVND (reference sequence). V lost 5 bases, J lost 0 bases, and 14 bases lay in between. This CDR3 is built from 16 residues. The variable domain in full, with the rest retrieved from reference TRBV19 and TRBJ1-5, is DGGITQSPKYLFRKEGQNVTLSCEQNLNHDAMYWYRQDPGQGLRLIYYSQIVNDFQKGDIAEGYSVSREKKESFPLTVTSAQKNPTAFYLCASSSAGANSNQPQHFGDGTRLSIL.

The chain employs TRBV5-1 and TRBJ2-5; 12 nucleotides align to TRBD2. J lost 5 bases, V lost 2 bases, and 10 bases had no gene match. The germline CDR1 and CDR2 sequences are SGHRS and YFSETQ. This CDR3 is 17 amino acids long. In nucleotides, the CDR3 is TGCGCCAGCAGCTTCCGGGCTAGCGGGGGGGCAGGCGAGACCCAGTACTTC. Its protein is CASSFRASGGAGETQYF.

The rearrangement links TRBV5-6 to TRBJ1-2, with D possibly being TRBD1 (5 bases). Germline-derived CDR1 and CDR2 are SGHDT and YYEEEE. V was cut by 2 bases and J by 0 bases, with 14 bases left in between. The length of the CDR3 is 16 residues. The DNA of the CDR3 is TGTGCCAGCAGCTTTACTGACAGACCCACTAACTATGGCTACACCTTC. Residues: CASSFTDRPTNYGYTF.

A few counts support this clone. One end of the junction is discordant with germline, which a read error may explain. The CDR3 nucleotides are TGTGCCAGCAGCTGGGGGACAGGAGGGGGTAGGCACTTC. It is translated as CASSWGTGGGRHF. The gene calls are TRBV5-6 and TRBJ2-7; 8 bases map to TRBD1. The CDR3 consists of 13 residues. Germline V gene sequence: CDR1 SGHDT, CDR2 YYEEEE.

In regard to this clone: The junction shows a germline mismatch at one end, possibly a read error. The rearrangement uses TRBV7-9 and TRBJ2-6; no reliable D call. This CDR3 has 17 residues. Germline V gene sequence: CDR1 SEHNR, CDR2 FQNEAQ (reference sequence). CDR3 sequence reads: CPSSHSSSRLGANVLTF. DNA of the CDR3: TGTCCCAGCAGCCACTCCTCCTCCCGATTGGGGGCCAACGTCCTGACTTTC.

This clone was recorded once. The chain couples TRBV5-4 to TRBJ2-3; 10 bases align to TRBD2. In germline, CDR1 is SGHNT, CDR2 YYREEE (reference sequence). J lost 2 bases, V lost 6 bases, and 6 bases had no gene match. CDR3 length equals 15 residues. CDR3 region: CASTLAGDLTDTQYF. CDR3 bases: TGTGCCAGCACCCTAGCGGGGGACCTCACAGATACGCAGTATTTT.

V is TRBV11-2 and J is TRBJ2-1; D possibly corresponds to TRBD2 (6 bases). CDR3 length: 14 residues. Germline values: CDR1 SGHAT, CDR2 FQNNGV. The ends were cut back, 1 base at V and 4 bases at J, with 8 bases in the middle. CDR3 nucleotide sequence: TGTGCCAGCAGCTTAGCGGGGGTGTACAATGAGCAGTTCTTC. This gives the protein CASSLAGVYNEQFF. The complete variable domain, with remaining parts taken from reference TRBV11-2 and TRBJ2-1, reads EAGVAQSPRYKIIEKRQSVAFWCNPISGHATLYWYQQILGQGPKLLIQFQNNGVVDDSQLPKDRFSAERLKGVDSTLKIQPAKLEDSAVYLCASSLAGVYNEQFFGPGTRLTVL.

The V and J genes are TRBV11-2 and TRBJ2-4, with D unresolved. The CDR3 extends over 16 amino acids. V gave up 3 bases and J gave up 0 bases, with 12 bases separating them. Germline CDR1 and CDR2: SGHAT and FQNNGV. The CDR3 sequence is CASSLPARGAKNIQYF. The CDR3 nucleotides read TGTGCCAGCAGCTTGCCGGCAAGAGGAGCCAAAAACATTCAGTACTTC.

The V gene is TRBV30, the J gene TRBJ1-1, with D possibly matching TRBD1 (5 bases). The V gene lost 3 bases and the J gene lost 7 bases, with 9 bases spanning the gap. CDR3 length equals 11 residues. Germline CDR1 reads GTSNPN; CDR2 reads SVGIG (reference sequence). CDR3: CAWSRGSEAFF. CDR3 DNA: TGTGCCTGGAGCCGGGGGAGTGAAGCTTTCTTT.

V is TRBV7-9 and J is TRBJ1-1; no definite D call. The CDR3 spans 14 residues. Trimming shortened V by 7 bases and J by 4 bases, and 16 bases separated the two germline ends. The germline gives CDR1 SEHNR, CDR2 FQNEAQ (reference sequence). CDR3 protein: CASMRVGRGTEAFF. DNA for the CDR3: TGTGCCAGCATGCGAGTGGGCCGGGGCACTGAAGCTTTCTTT.

The genes are TRBV10-3 and TRBJ2-3, with 7 bases aligning to TRBD1. The CDR3 totals 14 residues. Per the germline V gene, CDR1 is ENHRY and CDR2 is SYGVKD. The V segment lost 6 bases and the J segment 6 bases; nucleotides outside the gene matches: 9. The CDR3 nucleotides read TGTGCCATCAGCCCCGAGGGGGCCGGGGATACGCAGTATTTT. Translation: CAISPEGAGDTQYF.

V gene TRBV4-1 combines with J gene TRBJ1-1, with unresolved D. Germline V gene sequence: CDR1 MGHRA, CDR2 YSYEKL. The CDR3 contains 16 residues. The V end was cut by 2 bases, the J end by 5 bases, with 18 bases between. CDR3 sequence: CASSQSSPPVLTEAFF. In DNA form, the CDR3 reads TGCGCCAGCAGCCAATCTTCCCCGCCGGTTTTGACTGAAGCTTTCTTT.

In this sample, this clone turned up a few times. The CDR3 region has the DNA TGTGCCAGCAGCTTAGGGACTAGCGGGGGGCACAATGAGCAGTTCTTC. Encoded protein: CASSLGTSGGHNEQFF. The chain links TRBV7-9 to TRBJ2-1; 14 bases align to TRBD2. There are 16 residues in the CDR3. Per germline, CDR1 SEHNR and CDR2 FQNEAQ (reference sequence). Trimming at V came to 1 base and at J to 5 bases, leaving 1 base not matched to a gene.

V usage is TRBV5-4 and J usage is TRBJ2-3, with 15 bases lining up with TRBD2. CDR1 is SGHNT, CDR2 YYREEE, per germline (reference sequence). This CDR3 contains 16 residues. Trimming at V came to 4 bases and at J to 5 bases, leaving 5 bases not matched to a gene. DNA for the CDR3: TGTGCCAGCAGCCCGGGGACTAGCGGGGGGATAGATACGCAGTATTTT. Amino acid sequence: CASSPGTSGGIDTQYF. The whole variable domain, filled in from reference TRBV5-4 and TRBJ2-3, reads ETGVTQSPTHLIKTRGQQVTLRCSSQSGHNTVSWYQQALGQGPQFIFQYYREEENGRGNFPPRFSGLQFPNYSSELNVNALELDDSALYLCASSPGTSGGIDTQYFGPGTRLTVL.

This clone was counted between two and nine times. The CDR3 nucleotides read TGTGCCAGCAGTTACTCTAAAAATGAAAAACTGTTTTTT. Its protein is CASSYSKNEKLFF. The chain employs TRBV6-5 and TRBJ1-4; no definite D call. The CDR3 is 13 residues long. Germline lookup yields CDR1 MNHEY and CDR2 SVGAGI. With 0 bases removed from V and 5 bases from J, the gap between germline ends came to 4 bases.

This chain joins TRBV6-5 and TRBJ2-3; D not certain. Germline values: CDR1 MNHEY, CDR2 SVGAGI. V lost 2 bases and J 0 bases, leaving 9 bases between the germline ends. The CDR3 totals 15 residues. This CDR3 reads CASSYTSQSTDTQYF. The CDR3 DNA reads as TGTGCCAGCAGTTACACGAGCCAAAGCACAGATACGCAGTATTTT.

The chain is built from TRBV7-9 and TRBJ1-3, with a tentative D call TRBD1 (6 bases). Trimming pared 5 bases from V and 0 bases from J, leaving 14 bases between. The CDR3 contains 16 residues. Germline V CDR1 and CDR2: SEHNR, FQNEAQ (reference sequence). CDR3 DNA sequence: TGTGCCAGCAGCCCCCGGGGGGCAAGCTCTGGAAACACCATATATTTT. Translation gives CASSPRGASSGNTIYF.

This chain links TRBV11-2 with TRBJ2-1; 7 bases match TRBD2. The J segment lost 10 bases and the V segment lost 3 bases, leaving 15 bases of the junction unmatched. The CDR3 loop spans 16 amino acids. In germline, CDR1 is SGHAT, CDR2 FQNNGV. DNA for the CDR3: TGTGCCAGCAGCTTGGGACTGATGACCCGGGGGGACGAGCAGTTCTTC. It yields the protein CASSLGLMTRGDEQFF. Filled out from reference TRBV11-2 and TRBJ2-1, the complete variable domain reads EAGVAQSPRYKIIEKRQSVAFWCNPISGHATLYWYQQILGQGPKLLIQFQNNGVVDDSQLPKDRFSAERLKGVDSTLKIQPAKLEDSAVYLCASSLGLMTRGDEQFFGPGTRLTVL.